The clone carrying this T cell receptor (beta chain) was detected a few times. The data stem from a study of T cells after yellow fever vaccination. This CDR3 has 13 amino acids. Between the trimmed V and J ends, which lost 5 bases and 9 bases, there was a span of 15 bases. Germline V gene data show CDR1 as PRHDT and CDR2 as FYEKMQ (reference sequence). As TCR cDNA was made by 5'RACE template switching, a universal primer site and UMIs were added. MiXCR, applied by TCRdb to the 5' RACE reads, yields one record per CDR3 protein. The data show about 94,000 distinct CDR3 sequences, about 8.8% seen once. The rearrangement uses TRBV13 and TRBJ2-3, with D perhaps matching TRBD2 (5 bases). This TCR derives from a man younger than 35 who received the YFV17D yellow fever vaccine. Sequencing used CD8+ T cells not binding an NS4B(214-222) dextramer, sorted from PBMCs, obtained less than 16 days after the first yellow fever vaccination. The DNA for the CDR3 is TGTGCCAGCAGCAGAGGGCTCTCTTACACGCAGTATTTT. Its translation: CASSRGLSYTQYF. Supplemented by reference TRBV13 and TRBJ2-3, the full variable domain reads AAGVIQSPRHLIKEKRETATLKCYPIPRHDTVYWYQQGPGQDPQFLISFYEKMQSDKGSIPDRFSAQQFSDYHSELNMSSLELGDSALYFCASSRGLSYTQYFGPGTRLTVL.